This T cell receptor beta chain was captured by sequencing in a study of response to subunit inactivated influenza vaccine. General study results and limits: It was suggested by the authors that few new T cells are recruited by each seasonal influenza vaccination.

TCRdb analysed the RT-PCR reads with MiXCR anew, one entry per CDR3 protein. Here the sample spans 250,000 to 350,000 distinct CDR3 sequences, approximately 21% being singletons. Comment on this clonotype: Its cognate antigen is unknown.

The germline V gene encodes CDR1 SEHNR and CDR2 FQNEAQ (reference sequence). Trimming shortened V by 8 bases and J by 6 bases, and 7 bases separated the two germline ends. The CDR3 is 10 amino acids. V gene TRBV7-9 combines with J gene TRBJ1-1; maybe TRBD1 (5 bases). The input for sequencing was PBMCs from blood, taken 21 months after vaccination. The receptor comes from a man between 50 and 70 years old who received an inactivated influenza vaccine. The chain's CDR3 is CASGGSEAFF. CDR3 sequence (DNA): TGTGCCAGCGGGGGGTCTGAAGCTTTCTTT.